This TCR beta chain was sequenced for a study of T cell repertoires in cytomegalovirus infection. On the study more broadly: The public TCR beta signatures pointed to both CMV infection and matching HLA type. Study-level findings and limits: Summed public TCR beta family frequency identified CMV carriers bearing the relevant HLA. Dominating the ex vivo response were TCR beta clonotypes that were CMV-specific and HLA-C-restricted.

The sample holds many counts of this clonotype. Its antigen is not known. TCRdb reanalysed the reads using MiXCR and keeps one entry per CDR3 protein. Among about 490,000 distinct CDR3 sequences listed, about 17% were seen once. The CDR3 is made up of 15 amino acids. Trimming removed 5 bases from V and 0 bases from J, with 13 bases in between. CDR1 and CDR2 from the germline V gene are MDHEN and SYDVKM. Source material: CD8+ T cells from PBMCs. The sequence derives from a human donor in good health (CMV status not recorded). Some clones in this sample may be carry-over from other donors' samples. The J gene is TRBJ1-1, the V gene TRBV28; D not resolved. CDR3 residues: CASSHGRYMNTEAFF. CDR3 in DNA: TGTGCCAGCAGTCACGGGCGGTACATGAACACTGAAGCTTTCTTT.